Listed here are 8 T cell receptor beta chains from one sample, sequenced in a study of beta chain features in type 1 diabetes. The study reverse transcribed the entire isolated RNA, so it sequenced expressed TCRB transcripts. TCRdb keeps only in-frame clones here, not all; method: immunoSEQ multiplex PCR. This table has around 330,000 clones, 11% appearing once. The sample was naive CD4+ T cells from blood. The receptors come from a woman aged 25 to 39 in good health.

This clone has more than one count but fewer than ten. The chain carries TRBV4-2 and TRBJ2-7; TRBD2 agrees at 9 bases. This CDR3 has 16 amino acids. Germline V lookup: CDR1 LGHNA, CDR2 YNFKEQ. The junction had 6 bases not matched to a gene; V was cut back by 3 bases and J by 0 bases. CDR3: CASSQTTSGPSYEQYF. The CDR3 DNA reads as TGTGCCAGCAGCCAGACGACTAGCGGCCCCTCCTACGAGCAGTACTTC.

CDR3 DNA sequence: TGTGCCTGGAGTCCCGGGACAGGGCAGTTCTTC. Translated, it gives CAWSPGTGQFF. The V call is TRBV30, the J call TRBJ2-1; 8 bases fit TRBD1. J lost 12 bases, V lost 2 bases, and 3 bases had no gene match. CDR1 GTSNPN and CDR2 SVGIG come from the germline V gene (reference sequence). This CDR3 region has 11 residues.

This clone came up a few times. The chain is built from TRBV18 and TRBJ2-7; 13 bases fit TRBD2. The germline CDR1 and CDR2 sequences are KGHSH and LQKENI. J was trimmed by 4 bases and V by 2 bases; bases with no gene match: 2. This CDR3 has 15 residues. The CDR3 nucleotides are TGTGCCAGCTCACCAGGACTAGCGGGAGAATACGAGCAGTACTTC. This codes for CASSPGLAGEYEQYF.

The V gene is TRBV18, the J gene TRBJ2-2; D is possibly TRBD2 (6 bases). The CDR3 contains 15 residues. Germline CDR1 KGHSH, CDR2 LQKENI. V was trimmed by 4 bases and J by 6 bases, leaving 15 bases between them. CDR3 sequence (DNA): TGTGCCAGCTCACAAATCGGGAGTTTGTCCGGGGAGCTGTTTTTT. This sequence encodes CASSQIGSLSGELFF.

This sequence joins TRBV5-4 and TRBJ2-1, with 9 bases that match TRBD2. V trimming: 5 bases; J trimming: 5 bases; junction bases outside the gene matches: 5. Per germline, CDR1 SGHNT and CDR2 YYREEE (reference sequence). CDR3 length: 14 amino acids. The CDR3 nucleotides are TGTGCCAGCAGTTTGCGGGAGGGGCACAATGAGCAGTTCTTC. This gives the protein CASSLREGHNEQFF. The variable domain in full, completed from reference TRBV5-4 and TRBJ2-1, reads ETGVTQSPTHLIKTRGQQVTLRCSSQSGHNTVSWYQQALGQGPQFIFQYYREEENGRGNFPPRFSGLQFPNYSSELNVNALELDDSALYLCASSLREGHNEQFFGPGTRLTVL.

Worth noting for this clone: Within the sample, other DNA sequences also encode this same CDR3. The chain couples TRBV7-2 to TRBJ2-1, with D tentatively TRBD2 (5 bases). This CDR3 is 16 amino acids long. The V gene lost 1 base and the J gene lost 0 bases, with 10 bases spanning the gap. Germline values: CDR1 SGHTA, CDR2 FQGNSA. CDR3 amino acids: CASSLVSGNSYNEQFF. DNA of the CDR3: TGTGCCAGCAGCTTAGTTTCCGGGAACTCCTACAATGAGCAGTTCTTC.

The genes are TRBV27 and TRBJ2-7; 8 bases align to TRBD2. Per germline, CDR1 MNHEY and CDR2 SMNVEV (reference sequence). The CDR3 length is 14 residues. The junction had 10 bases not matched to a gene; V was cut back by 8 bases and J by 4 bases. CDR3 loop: CASRGVAGSYEQYF. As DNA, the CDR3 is TGTGCCAGCCGGGGGGTAGCGGGATCTTACGAGCAGTACTTC.

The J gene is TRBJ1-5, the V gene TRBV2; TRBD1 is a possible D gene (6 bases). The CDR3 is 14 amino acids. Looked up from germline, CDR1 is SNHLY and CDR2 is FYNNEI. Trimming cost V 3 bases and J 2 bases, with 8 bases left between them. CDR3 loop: CASSDRGGNQPQHF. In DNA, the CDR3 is TGTGCCAGCAGTGACAGGGGAGGCAATCAGCCCCAGCATTTT. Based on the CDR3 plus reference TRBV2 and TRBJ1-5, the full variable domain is EPEVTQTPSHQVTQMGQEVILRCVPISNHLYFYWYRQILGQKVEFLVSFYNNEISEKSEIFDDQFSVERPDGSNFTLKIRSTKLEDSAMYFCASSDRGGNQPQHFGDGTRLSIL.